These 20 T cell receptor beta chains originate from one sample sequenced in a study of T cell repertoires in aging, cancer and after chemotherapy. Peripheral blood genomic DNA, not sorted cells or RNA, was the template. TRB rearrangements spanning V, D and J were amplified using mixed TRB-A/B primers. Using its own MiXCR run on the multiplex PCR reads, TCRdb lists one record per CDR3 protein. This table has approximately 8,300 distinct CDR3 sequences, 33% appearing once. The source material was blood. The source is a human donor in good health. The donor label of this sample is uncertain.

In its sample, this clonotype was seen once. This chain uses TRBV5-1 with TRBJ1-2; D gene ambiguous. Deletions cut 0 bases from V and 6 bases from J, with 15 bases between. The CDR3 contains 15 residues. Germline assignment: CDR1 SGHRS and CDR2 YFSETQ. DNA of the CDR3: TGCGCCAGCAGCTTGGGTATCCCTCTGGATAATGGCTACACCTTC. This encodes CASSLGIPLDNGYTF.

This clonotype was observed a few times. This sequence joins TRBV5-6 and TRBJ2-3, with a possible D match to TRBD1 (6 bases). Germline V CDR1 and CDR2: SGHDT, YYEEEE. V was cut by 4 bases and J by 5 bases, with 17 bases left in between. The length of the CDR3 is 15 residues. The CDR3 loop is CASSLRGQLGDTQYF. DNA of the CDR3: TGTGCCAGCAGCCTTCGCGGACAGTTGGGAGATACGCAGTATTTT. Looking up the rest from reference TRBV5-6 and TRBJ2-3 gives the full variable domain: DAGVTQSPTHLIKTRGQQVTLRCSPKSGHDTVSWYQQALGQGPQFIFQYYEEEERQRGNFPDRFSGHQFPNYSSELNVNALLLGDSALYLCASSLRGQLGDTQYFGPGTRLTVL.

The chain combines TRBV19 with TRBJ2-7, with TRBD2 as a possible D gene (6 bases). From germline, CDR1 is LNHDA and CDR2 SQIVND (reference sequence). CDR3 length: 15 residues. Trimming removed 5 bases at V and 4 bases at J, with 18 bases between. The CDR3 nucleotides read TGTGCCAGTAGTTCAGGCCGGGGGAAAGGGTACGAGCAGTACTTC. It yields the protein CASSSGRGKGYEQYF.

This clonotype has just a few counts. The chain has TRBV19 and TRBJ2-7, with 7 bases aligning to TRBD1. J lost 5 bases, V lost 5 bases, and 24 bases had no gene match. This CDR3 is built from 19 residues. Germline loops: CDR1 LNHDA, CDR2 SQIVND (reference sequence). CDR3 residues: CASSSTDRVSILGSDEQYF. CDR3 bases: TGTGCCAGTAGTTCCACAGACAGGGTAAGCATCTTGGGGAGCGACGAGCAGTACTTC.

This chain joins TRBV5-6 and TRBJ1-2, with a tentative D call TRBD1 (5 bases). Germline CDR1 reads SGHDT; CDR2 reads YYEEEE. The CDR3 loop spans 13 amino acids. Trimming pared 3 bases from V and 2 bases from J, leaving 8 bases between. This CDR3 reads CASSSQGNYGYTF. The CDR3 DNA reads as TGTGCCAGCAGCTCGCAGGGAAACTATGGCTACACCTTC.

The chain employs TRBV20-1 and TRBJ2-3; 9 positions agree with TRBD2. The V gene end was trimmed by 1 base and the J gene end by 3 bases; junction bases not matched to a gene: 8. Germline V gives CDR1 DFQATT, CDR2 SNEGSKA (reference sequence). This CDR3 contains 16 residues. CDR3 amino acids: CSARVVAGGQTDTQYF. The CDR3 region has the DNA TGCAGTGCTAGAGTTGTGGCGGGGGGGCAAACAGATACGCAGTATTTT.

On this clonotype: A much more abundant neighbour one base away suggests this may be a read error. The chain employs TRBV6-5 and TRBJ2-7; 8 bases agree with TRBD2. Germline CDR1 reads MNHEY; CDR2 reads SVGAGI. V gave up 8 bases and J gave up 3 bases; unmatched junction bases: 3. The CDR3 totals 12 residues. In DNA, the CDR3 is TGTGCCAGCCGCACTAGCGGCTACGAGCAGTACTTC. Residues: CASRTSGYEQYF.

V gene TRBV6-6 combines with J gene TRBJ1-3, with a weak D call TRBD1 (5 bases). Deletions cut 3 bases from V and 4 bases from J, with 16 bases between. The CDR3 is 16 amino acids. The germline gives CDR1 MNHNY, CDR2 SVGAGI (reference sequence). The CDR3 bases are TGTGCCAGCAGTTATGGCGGAGGACAAAACGGAAACACCATATATTTT. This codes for CASSYGGGQNGNTIYF.

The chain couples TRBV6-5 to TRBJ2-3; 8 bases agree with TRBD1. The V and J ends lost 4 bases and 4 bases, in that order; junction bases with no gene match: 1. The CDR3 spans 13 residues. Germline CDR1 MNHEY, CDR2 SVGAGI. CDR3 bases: TGTGCCAGCAGTTTACAGGGGGCAGATACGCAGTATTTT. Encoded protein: CASSLQGADTQYF.

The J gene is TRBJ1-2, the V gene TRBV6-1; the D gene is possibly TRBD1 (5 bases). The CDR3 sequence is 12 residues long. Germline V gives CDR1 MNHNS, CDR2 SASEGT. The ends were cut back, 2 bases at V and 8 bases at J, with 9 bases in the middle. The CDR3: CASSEKGRGYTF. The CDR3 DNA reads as TGTGCCAGCAGTGAAAAGGGGCGAGGCTACACCTTC.

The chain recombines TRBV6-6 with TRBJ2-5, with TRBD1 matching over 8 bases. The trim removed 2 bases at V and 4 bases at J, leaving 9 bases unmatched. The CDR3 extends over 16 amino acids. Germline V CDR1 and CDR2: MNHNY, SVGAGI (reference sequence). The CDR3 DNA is TGTGCCAGCAGTTACCCTCAGACAGGGGTTGCAGAGACCCAGTACTTC. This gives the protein CASSYPQTGVAETQYF.

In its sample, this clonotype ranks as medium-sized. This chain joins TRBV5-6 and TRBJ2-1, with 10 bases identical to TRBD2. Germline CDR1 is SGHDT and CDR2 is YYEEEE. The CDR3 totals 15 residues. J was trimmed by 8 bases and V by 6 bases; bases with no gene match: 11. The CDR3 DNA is TGTGCCAGCACGCCCGGTCCTAGCGGGGGTTATGAGCAGTTCTTC. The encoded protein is CASTPGPSGGYEQFF.

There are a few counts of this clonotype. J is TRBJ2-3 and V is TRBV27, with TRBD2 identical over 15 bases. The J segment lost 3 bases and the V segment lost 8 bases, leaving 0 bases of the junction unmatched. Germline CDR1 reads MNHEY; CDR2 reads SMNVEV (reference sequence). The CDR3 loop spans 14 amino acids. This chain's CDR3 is CASGTSGGTDTQYF. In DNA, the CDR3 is TGTGCCAGCGGGACTAGCGGGGGGACAGATACGCAGTATTTT.

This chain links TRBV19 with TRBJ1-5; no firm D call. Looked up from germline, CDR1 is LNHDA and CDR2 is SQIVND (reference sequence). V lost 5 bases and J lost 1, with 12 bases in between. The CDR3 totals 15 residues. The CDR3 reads CASSGSLWSNQPQHF. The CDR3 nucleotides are TGTGCCAGTAGTGGGTCCTTATGGAGCAATCAGCCCCAGCATTTT.

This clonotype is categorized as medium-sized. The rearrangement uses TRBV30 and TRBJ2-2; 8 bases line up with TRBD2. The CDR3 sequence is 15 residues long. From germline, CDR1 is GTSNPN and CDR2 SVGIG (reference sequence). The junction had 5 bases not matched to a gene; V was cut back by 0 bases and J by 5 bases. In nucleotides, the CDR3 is TGTGCCTGGAGTGTACGGGGGGGCGCAACCGGGGAGCTGTTTTTT. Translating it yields CAWSVRGGATGELFF.

For the CDR3, the DNA is TGTGCCAGCTCACGGGACGGATCTAATTCACCCCTCCACTTT. Amino acid sequence: CASSRDGSNSPLHF. The J gene is TRBJ1-6, the V gene TRBV18, with D perhaps TRBD1 (5 bases). The CDR3 sequence is 14 residues long. V gave up 4 bases and J gave up 6 bases, with 10 bases separating them. Germline CDR1 reads KGHSH; CDR2 reads LQKENI.

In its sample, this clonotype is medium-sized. This CDR3 reads CASSIRPEGGNQPQHF. Here the CDR3 DNA reads TGTGCCAGTAGTATCCGCCCGGAAGGGGGCAATCAGCCCCAGCATTTT. V and J are TRBV19 and TRBJ1-5; D is possibly TRBD1 (5 bases). The CDR3 is 16 amino acids. CDR1 is LNHDA, CDR2 SQIVND, per germline (reference sequence). V lost 3 bases and J 2 bases, leaving 14 bases between the germline ends.

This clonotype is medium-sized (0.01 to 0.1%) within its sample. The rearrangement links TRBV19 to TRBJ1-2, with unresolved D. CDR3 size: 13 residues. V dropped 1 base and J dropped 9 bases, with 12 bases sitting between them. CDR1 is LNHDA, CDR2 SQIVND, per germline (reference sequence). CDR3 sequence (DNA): TGTGCCAGTAGTATAGGCACAGTTCCCAGCTACACCTTC. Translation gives CASSIGTVPSYTF.

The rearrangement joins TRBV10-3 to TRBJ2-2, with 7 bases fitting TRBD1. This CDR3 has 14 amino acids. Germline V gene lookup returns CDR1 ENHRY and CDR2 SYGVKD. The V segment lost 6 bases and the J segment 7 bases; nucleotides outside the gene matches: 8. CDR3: CAISPTGKFGELFF. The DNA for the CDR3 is TGTGCCATCAGCCCGACAGGGAAATTCGGGGAGCTGTTTTTT.

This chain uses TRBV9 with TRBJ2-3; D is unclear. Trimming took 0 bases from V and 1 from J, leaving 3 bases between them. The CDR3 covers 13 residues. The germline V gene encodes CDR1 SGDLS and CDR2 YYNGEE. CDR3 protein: CASSVAGTDTQYF. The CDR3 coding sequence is TGTGCCAGCAGCGTAGCGGGCACAGATACGCAGTATTTT.